The 25 T cell receptor beta chains below come from one sample, sequenced in a study of identical twins. TCRdb re-called the 5' RACE reads through MiXCR, storing one row per CDR3 protein. The sample carries nearly 900,000 distinct CDR3 sequences, about 12% recorded once. This same sample was also part of a study on yellow fever vaccine responses in identical twins.

The sample comprised PBMCs. Receptor source: a woman aged 18-29 years in good health.

In its sample, this clonotype was seen many times. The chain joins TRBV6-5 to TRBJ2-7; 7 nucleotides agree with TRBD1. Trimming cost V 2 bases and J 7 bases; bases outside gene matches: 2. CDR1 is MNHEY, CDR2 SVGAGI, per germline. CDR3 length equals 12 residues. CDR3 in amino acids: CASSYRGREQYV. The CDR3 bases are TGTGCCAGCAGTTACAGGGGGCGTGAGCAGTACGTC.

This clonotype was detected a few times. The chain uses TRBV27 and TRBJ2-1, with TRBD2 identical over 9 bases. The junction had 11 bases not matched to a gene; V was cut back by 7 bases and J by 4 bases. Germline V gene lookup returns CDR1 MNHEY and CDR2 SMNVEV (reference sequence). This CDR3 is 16 amino acids long. The CDR3 is CASNQIAGVIYNEQFF. The CDR3 DNA reads as TGTGCCAGCAATCAAATAGCGGGGGTTATATACAATGAGCAGTTCTTC.

This clonotype appeared a few times. V usage is TRBV6-5 and J usage is TRBJ2-2; TRBD1 matches at 8 bases. V dropped 11 bases and J dropped 4; count of bases not matched to a gene: 3. The CDR3 runs to 12 residues. Germline-derived CDR1 and CDR2 are MNHEY and SVGAGI. The CDR3 is CAAGGVTGELFF. The CDR3 nucleotides are TGTGCCGCAGGGGGCGTCACCGGGGAGCTGTTTTTT.

The V gene is TRBV11-2, the J gene TRBJ2-2, with TRBD2 identical over 10 bases. The CDR3 sequence is 16 residues long. The trim removed 5 bases at V and 0 bases at J, leaving 3 bases unmatched. Germline V CDR1 and CDR2: SGHAT, FQNNGV. DNA of the CDR3: TGTGCCAGCAGCACCGGGACTAGCGCGAACACCGGGGAGCTGTTTTTT. Amino acid sequence: CASSTGTSANTGELFF.

This chain's CDR3 is CSVFLGGPSGNTIYF. The CDR3 bases are TGCAGCGTTTTCTTGGGGGGGCCTTCTGGAAACACCATATATTTT. This chain links TRBV29-1 with TRBJ1-3, with D possibly matching TRBD1 (6 bases). The CDR3 sequence is 15 residues long. CDR1 is SQVTM, CDR2 ANQGSEA, per germline. Trimming left V 5 bases short and J 1 base short, with 15 bases between. Full variable domain (outside the CDR3, taken from reference TRBV29-1 and TRBJ1-3): SAVISQKPSRDICQRGTSLTIQCQVDSQVTMMFWYRQQPGQSLTLIATANQGSEATYESGFVIDKFPISRPNLTFSTLTVSNMSPEDSSIYLCSVFLGGPSGNTIYFGEGSWLTVV.

The CDR3 bases are TGTGCCAGCAGCCGCCGGGGGACTAGCGGGGGGGCCCCAGATACGCAGTATTTT. It specifies CASSRRGTSGGAPDTQYF. The chain joins TRBV12-3 or TRBV12-4 to TRBJ2-3; 16 bases map to TRBD2. V dropped 6 bases and J dropped 4; count of bases not matched to a gene: 10. CDR3 length: 18 amino acids.

This clonotype was seen only a few times. This chain connects TRBV6-2 or TRBV6-3 to TRBJ2-3; D is perhaps TRBD2 (6 bases). V dropped 6 bases and J dropped 9 bases, with 13 bases sitting between them. Per germline, CDR1 MNHEY and CDR2 SVGEGT. The CDR3 has 12 residues. The CDR3 DNA sequence: TGTGCCAGCAGAGCGGAAGGAGGGACGCAGTATTTT. Translating gives CASRAEGGTQYF.

This clonotype was observed a handful of times. The chain carries TRBV14 and TRBJ2-6; D may be TRBD1 (6 bases). From germline, CDR1 is SGHDN and CDR2 FVKESK. The CDR3 length is 18 residues. The V gene lost 4 bases and the J gene lost 0 bases, with 16 bases spanning the gap. CDR3 in DNA: TGTGCCAGCAGCCCACACAGGGATCCAAGCTCTGGGGCCAACGTCCTGACTTTC. This sequence encodes CASSPHRDPSSGANVLTF.

In this sample, this clonotype turned up a few times. The chain has TRBV5-5 and TRBJ2-7; a weak D match, TRBD2 (5 bases). Germline V lookup: CDR1 SGHKS, CDR2 YYEKEE (reference sequence). V lost 6 bases to trimming and J lost 7 bases, with 20 bases between them. The length of the CDR3 is 14 residues. CDR3: CASNGGRSPGEQYF. CDR3 DNA sequence: TGTGCCAGCAACGGAGGACGGTCGCCGGGGGAGCAGTACTTC.

The rearrangement uses TRBV2 and TRBJ2-5, with 8 bases lining up with TRBD2. CDR3 length: 15 residues. Germline V gives CDR1 SNHLY, CDR2 FYNNEI. The ends lost 6 bases at V and 2 bases at J; junction bases unmatched: 8. CDR3 nucleotides: TGTGCCAGCAGGAGAGGGGCGGGGGGACAAGAGACCCAGTACTTC. Amino acids: CASRRGAGGQETQYF.

V is TRBV12-3 or TRBV12-4 and J is TRBJ2-2; D possibly matches TRBD1 or TRBD2 (5 bases each). Deletions cut 4 bases from V and 6 bases from J, with 12 bases between. The CDR3 totals 14 residues. The DNA of the CDR3 is TGTGCCAGCAGTTCTCGGGACGGGGCCGGGGAGCTGTTTTTT. This sequence encodes CASSSRDGAGELFF.

V gene TRBV7-9 combines with J gene TRBJ2-1; 7 positions match TRBD2. Germline assignment: CDR1 SEHNR and CDR2 FQNEAQ (reference sequence). Losses at the gene ends were 4 bases for V and 7 bases for J; bases not matched to a gene: 10. CDR3 size: 15 residues. Written as DNA, the CDR3 is TGTGCCAGCAGCTCCTCTCCGGGACTACGAAATGAGCAGTTCTTC. It yields the protein CASSSSPGLRNEQFF.

This clonotype was counted between two and nine times. The chain links TRBV11-2 to TRBJ2-7; D possibly corresponds to TRBD1 (6 bases). This CDR3 region has 15 residues. Germline assignment: CDR1 SGHAT and CDR2 FQNNGV. V was shortened by 8 bases and J by 2 bases, with 19 bases between the two germline ends. The CDR3 DNA sequence: TGTGCCAGCCAGACGGCGGACAGAAACCCCTACGAGCAGTACTTC. Translated, it gives CASQTADRNPYEQYF.

This clonotype was counted only a few times. The chain carries TRBV5-1 and TRBJ2-1; weak D call: TRBD1 (6 bases). This CDR3 has 15 amino acids. Germline CDR1 reads SGHRS; CDR2 reads YFSETQ. V dropped 3 bases and J dropped 1 base, with 11 bases sitting between them. CDR3 nucleotides: TGCGCCAGCAGCTCCTTACAGGGATCCTACAATGAGCAGTTCTTC. It encodes CASSSLQGSYNEQFF.

The table lists this clonotype with many counts. This chain uses TRBV2 with TRBJ1-2; TRBD1 might be the D (5 bases). Trimming removed 9 bases from V and 7 bases from J, with 15 bases in between. This CDR3 has 12 amino acids. CDR1 and CDR2 from the germline V gene are SNHLY and FYNNEI. Here the CDR3 DNA reads TGTGCCAGTCTACAGGTGGCGGGTGGCTACACCTTC. It codes for CASLQVAGGYTF.

This clonotype turned up a few times. The chain recombines TRBV7-6 with TRBJ2-7, with 9 nucleotides matching TRBD1. V shed 4 bases and J 5 bases; nucleotides not matched to a gene: 6. This CDR3 contains 14 residues. The germline V gene encodes CDR1 SGHVS and CDR2 FNYEAQ. CDR3 residues: CASSSGTGSNEQYF. CDR3 sequence (DNA): TGTGCCAGCAGCTCCGGGACAGGGTCTAACGAGCAGTACTTC. Full variable domain (missing parts from reference TRBV7-6 and TRBJ2-7): GAGVSQSPRYKVTKRGQDVALRCDPISGHVSLYWYRQALGQGPEFLTYFNYEAQQDKSGLPNDRFSAERPEGSISTLTIQRTEQRDSAMYRCASSSGTGSNEQYFGPGTRLTVT.

This rearrangement joins TRBV11-3 to TRBJ2-7, with D unresolved. Trimming took 5 bases from V and 0 from J, leaving 14 bases between them. CDR1 and CDR2 from the germline V gene are SGHNT and YENEEA. The CDR3 is 15 amino acids. The CDR3 spells CASSQNPTPSYEQYF. In DNA, the CDR3 is TGTGCCAGCAGCCAAAACCCAACACCCTCCTACGAGCAGTACTTC. Based on the CDR3 plus reference TRBV11-3 and TRBJ2-7, the full variable domain is EAGVVQSPRYKIIEKKQPVAFWCNPISGHNTLYWYLQNLGQGPELLIRYENEEAVDDSQLPKDRFSAERLKGVDSTLKIQPAELGDSAVYLCASSQNPTPSYEQYFGPGTRLTVT.

A few counts support this clonotype. The chain combines TRBV4-1 with TRBJ1-2; D uncertain. V lost 0 bases to trimming and J lost 0 bases, with 11 bases between them. Germline values: CDR1 MGHRA, CDR2 YSYEKL. The CDR3 is 16 amino acids. The CDR3: CASSQDLTAANYGYTF. CDR3 sequence (DNA): TGCGCCAGCAGCCAAGATCTAACGGCGGCTAACTATGGCTACACCTTC.

This clonotype was counted a few times. V usage is TRBV2 and J usage is TRBJ1-5, with D hard to call. The CDR3 runs to 14 residues. Germline V gene sequence: CDR1 SNHLY, CDR2 FYNNEI. V shed 2 bases and J shed 4 bases, with 9 bases lying between them. Here the CDR3 reads CASSESRGNQPQHF. The CDR3 DNA reads as TGTGCCAGCAGTGAATCTCGAGGGAATCAGCCCCAGCATTTT.

The genes are TRBV6-1 and TRBJ2-2; weak D call: TRBD1 (6 bases). This CDR3 spans 13 amino acids. Trimming cost V 7 bases and J 5 bases, with 11 bases left between them. Germline lookup yields CDR1 MNHNS and CDR2 SASEGT. The CDR3 region is CASNRAGTGELFF. CDR3 sequence (DNA): TGTGCCAGCAACAGGGCTGGGACCGGGGAGCTGTTTTTT.

CDR3 DNA sequence: TGTGCCACCAGTGAATTATACAATGAGCAGTTCTTC. Protein sequence: CATSELYNEQFF. The rearrangement joins TRBV24-1 to TRBJ2-1; D uncertain. In germline, CDR1 is KGHDR, CDR2 SFDVKD. V lost 4 bases and J 4 bases, leaving 4 bases between the germline ends. The CDR3 is 12 residues long.

This clonotype was seen at least ten times. The V and J genes are TRBV5-1 and TRBJ2-3, with TRBD2 identical over 10 bases. J gave up 3 bases and V 2 bases, and 3 bases lay outside the gene matches. The CDR3 totals 15 residues. Germline V gene data show CDR1 as SGHRS and CDR2 as YFSETQ. The CDR3 sequence is CASSFSGGKTDTQYF. The CDR3 DNA follows: TGCGCCAGCAGCTTTAGCGGGGGGAAGACAGATACGCAGTATTTT.

The chain joins TRBV6-2 or TRBV6-3 to TRBJ2-7; tentative D call: TRBD1 (6 bases). Between the trimmed V and J ends, which lost 2 bases and 2 bases, there was a span of 19 bases. This CDR3 is built from 17 residues. Germline assignment: CDR1 MNHEY and CDR2 SVGEGT. The CDR3, as DNA: TGTGCCAGCAGTTACACGAGCCCCTTACAGGGACCCTACGAGCAGTACTTC. It translates to CASSYTSPLQGPYEQYF.

This clonotype was observed a handful of times. The chain links TRBV28 to TRBJ2-3; 11 positions match TRBD1. This CDR3 region has 14 residues. The ends lost 6 bases at V and 8 bases at J; junction bases unmatched: 7. Per germline, CDR1 MDHEN and CDR2 SYDVKM. In DNA form, the CDR3 reads TGTGCCAGCAGACGTGGGACAGGGGGAGCTACGCAGTATTTT. Translating gives CASRRGTGGATQYF.

This clonotype was detected only a few times. This sequence joins TRBV20-1 and TRBJ2-6, with TRBD1 matching over 8 bases. CDR1 and CDR2 (germline): DFQATT, SNEGSKA (reference sequence). Trimming removed 3 bases from V and 3 bases from J; junction bases left unmatched: 4. The CDR3 is 15 residues long. The CDR3 DNA is TGCAGTGCTAGGACCGACAGGGGTGGGGCCAACGTCCTGACTTTC. Its protein product is CSARTDRGGANVLTF.